The 6 T cell receptor beta chains reported below all come from one sample, sequenced in a study of blood T cell repertoires in COVID-19. TCRdb's copy holds only in-frame clones and misses some; the assay was immunoSEQ multiplex PCR. The sample contains around 200,000 clones, over 75% of which appear only once. The sample comprised peripheral blood. These receptors originate from a woman aged 45-65 years with acute or convalescent COVID-19.

The chain recombines TRBV3-1 (or the pseudogene TRBV3-2) with TRBJ2-3; 8 bases align to TRBD2. The CDR3 extends over 19 amino acids. V was clipped by 1 base and J by 5 bases; unmatched bases: 17. CDR1 is LGHDT, CDR2 YNNKEL, per germline (reference sequence). Here the CDR3 reads CASSQVGVTGGPRRDTQYF. The CDR3 DNA reads TGTGCCAGCAGCCAAGTGGGCGTAACGGGGGGGCCACGAAGAGATACGCAGTATTTT.

The table lists this clone with a few counts. The chain employs TRBV6-5 and TRBJ1-2; D is perhaps TRBD1 (5 bases). CDR3 length: 14 amino acids. Trimming stripped 6 bases from V and 4 bases from J, with 15 bases between. CDR1 is MNHEY, CDR2 SVGAGI, per germline. CDR3 DNA: TGTGCCAGCAGCCGCAAGGGGATCACCTATGGCTACACCTTC. Translating gives CASSRKGITYGYTF.

V gene TRBV11-2 combines with J gene TRBJ2-7, with 11 bases fitting TRBD1. The length of the CDR3 is 16 residues. Germline V gene sequence: CDR1 SGHAT, CDR2 FQNNGV. V shed 1 base and J 5 bases; nucleotides not matched to a gene: 7. The CDR3 sequence is CASSLGGQGAGNEQYF. The DNA for the CDR3 is TGTGCCAGCAGCTTAGGTGGACAGGGGGCGGGCAACGAGCAGTACTTC.

The chain is built from TRBV6-6 and TRBJ1-4, with TRBD1 identical over 8 bases. Per germline, CDR1 MNHNY and CDR2 SVGAGI (reference sequence). CDR3 length: 13 amino acids. The ends lost 9 bases at V and 6 bases at J; junction bases unmatched: 6. CDR3 loop: CASSDRADEKLFF. CDR3 in DNA: TGTGCCAGTTCGGACAGGGCAGATGAAAAACTGTTTTTT.

This sequence joins TRBV7-2 and TRBJ1-5; weak D call: TRBD1 (5 bases). Germline lookup yields CDR1 SGHTA and CDR2 FQGNSA. The CDR3 spans 16 residues. Between the trimmed V and J ends, which lost 5 bases and 7 bases, there was a span of 21 bases. CDR3 coding DNA: TGTGCCAGCAGCGAAGGAGGGGCGCGGGCAAAGCAGCCCCAGCATTTT. This sequence encodes CASSEGGARAKQPQHF.

This clone was counted a single time. The CDR3 DNA reads TGTGCCAGTAGTGCACAGGGGACTGGAAACACCATATATTTT. Its translation is CASSAQGTGNTIYF. This chain connects TRBV19 to TRBJ1-3; 7 positions agree with TRBD1. The trim removed 5 bases at V and 2 bases at J, leaving 3 bases unmatched. CDR1 LNHDA and CDR2 SQIVND come from the germline V gene (reference sequence). The CDR3 loop spans 14 amino acids.